This T cell receptor (beta chain) was documented in a study of blood T cell repertoires in COVID-19. Study-wide context: Specimens from acute and convalescent COVID-19 originated in the United States, Italy and Spain. PBMCs, B-cell-depleted T cells, or T cells provided the cDNA or gDNA that made up the material.

As handled by the study authors: Nucleated cell number was recorded as an estimate derived from reference gene primer amplification. Measured with immunoSEQ multiplex PCR; TCRdb has only the in-frame clones, and not every one. V, J and clone size are those of that table, while D and trimming were read from the DNA. Of about 40,000 clones listed, about four fifths are singletons. J gave up 6 bases and V 4 bases, and 4 bases lay outside the gene matches. The CDR3 consists of 16 residues. CDR1 and CDR2 from the germline V gene are SGHVS and FQNEAQ. This chain uses TRBV7-8 with TRBJ2-2; 14 nucleotides agree with TRBD2. This sequence originates from a woman aged 60-75 years with acute or convalescent COVID-19. Source material: peripheral blood. The CDR3 nucleotides read TGTGCCAGCAGCTGGGGACTAGCGGGAGTCGCCGGGGAGCTGTTTTTT. Amino acid sequence: CASSWGLAGVAGELFF.